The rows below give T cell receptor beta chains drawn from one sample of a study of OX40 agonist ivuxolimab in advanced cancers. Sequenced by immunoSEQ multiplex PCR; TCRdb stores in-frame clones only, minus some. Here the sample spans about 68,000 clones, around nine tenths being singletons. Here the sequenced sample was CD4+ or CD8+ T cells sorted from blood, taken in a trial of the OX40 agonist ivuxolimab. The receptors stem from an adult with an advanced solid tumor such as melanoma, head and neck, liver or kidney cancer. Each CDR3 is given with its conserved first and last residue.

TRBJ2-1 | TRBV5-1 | CAGSSGTEGNEQFF
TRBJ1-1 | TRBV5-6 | CASSSQGARNTEAFF
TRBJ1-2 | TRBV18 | CASSPLQENYGYTF
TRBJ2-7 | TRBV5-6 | CASSRIDRVVFYEQYF
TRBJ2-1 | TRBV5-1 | CASSPRTGGVSNEQFF
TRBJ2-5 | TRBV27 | CASSSLAGVETQYF
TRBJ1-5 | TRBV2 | CASHEGGVSNQPQHF
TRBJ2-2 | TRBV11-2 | CASSPGRNTGELFF
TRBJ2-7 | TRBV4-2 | CASSQDPSISYEQYF
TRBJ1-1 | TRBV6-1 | CASSETLSALVEAFF
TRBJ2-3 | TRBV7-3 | CASSLAGGPSDTQYF
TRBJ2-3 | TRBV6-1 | CASSVGLSRADTQYF
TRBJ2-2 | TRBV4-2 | CASSQERGLNTGELFF
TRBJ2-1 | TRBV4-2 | CASSLPGRDRGDEQFF
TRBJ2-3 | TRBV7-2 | CASSIIAGRTDTQYF
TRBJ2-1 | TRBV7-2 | CASSLKSSGSNPVDEQFF
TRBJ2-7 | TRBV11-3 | CASSLPQVARSEQYF
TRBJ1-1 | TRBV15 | CATSSGTPASEAFF
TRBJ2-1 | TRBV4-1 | CASSQPRTSGGRLYNEQFF
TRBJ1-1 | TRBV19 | CASSMEAGGNTEAFF
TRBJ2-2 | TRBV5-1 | CASSPGTSGIGELFF
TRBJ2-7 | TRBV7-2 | CASSFRTGPSEQYF
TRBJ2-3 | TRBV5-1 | CASSQTSGTDTQYF
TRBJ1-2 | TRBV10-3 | CAISIEGGGYTF
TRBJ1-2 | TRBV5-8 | CASSTEQGAGGYTF
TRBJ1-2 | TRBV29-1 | CSVQVHRSYGYTF
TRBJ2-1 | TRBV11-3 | CASSAYRANEQFF
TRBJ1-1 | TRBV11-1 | CASSLTVNTEAFF
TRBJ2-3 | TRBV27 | CASSPRGGDLAYF
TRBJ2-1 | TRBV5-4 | CASSVLGLSSYNEQFF
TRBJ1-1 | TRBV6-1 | CAGIQDGKAFF
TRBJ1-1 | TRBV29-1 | CSVMRGRNTEAFF
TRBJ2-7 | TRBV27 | CASSLSAISSYEQYF
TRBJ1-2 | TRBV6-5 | CASSYSYNYGYTF
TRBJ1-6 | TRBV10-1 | CASSEFGNSPLHF
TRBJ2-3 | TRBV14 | CASSQFAGSTDTQYF